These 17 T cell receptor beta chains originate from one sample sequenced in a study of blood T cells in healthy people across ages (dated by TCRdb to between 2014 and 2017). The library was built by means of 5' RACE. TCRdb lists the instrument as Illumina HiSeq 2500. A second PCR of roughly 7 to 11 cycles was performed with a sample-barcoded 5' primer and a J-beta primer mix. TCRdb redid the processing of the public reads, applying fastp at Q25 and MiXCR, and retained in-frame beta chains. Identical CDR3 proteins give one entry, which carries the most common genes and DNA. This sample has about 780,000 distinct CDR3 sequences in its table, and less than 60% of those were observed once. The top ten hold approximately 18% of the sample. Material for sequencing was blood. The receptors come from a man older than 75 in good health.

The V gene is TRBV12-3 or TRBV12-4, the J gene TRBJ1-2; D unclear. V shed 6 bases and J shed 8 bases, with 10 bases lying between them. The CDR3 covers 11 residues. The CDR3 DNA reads TGTGCCAGCAGGCAGATGGGCGGCTACACCTTC. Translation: CASRQMGGYTF.

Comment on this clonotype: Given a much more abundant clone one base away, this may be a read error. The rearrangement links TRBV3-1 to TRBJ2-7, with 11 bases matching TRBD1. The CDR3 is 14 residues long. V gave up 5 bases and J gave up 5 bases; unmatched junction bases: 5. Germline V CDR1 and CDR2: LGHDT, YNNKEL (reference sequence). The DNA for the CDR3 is TGTGCCAGCAGCGTTGGACAGGGGGCGGACGAGCAGTACTTC. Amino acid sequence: CASSVGQGADEQYF.

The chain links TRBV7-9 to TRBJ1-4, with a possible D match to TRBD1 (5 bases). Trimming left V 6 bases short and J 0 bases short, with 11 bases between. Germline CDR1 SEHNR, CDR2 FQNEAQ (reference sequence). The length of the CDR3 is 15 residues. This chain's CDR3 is CASSSGHATNEKLFF. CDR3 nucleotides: TGTGCCAGCAGTTCTGGACACGCAACTAATGAAAAACTGTTTTTT.

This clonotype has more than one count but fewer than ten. CDR3 bases: TGTGCCAGCAGCCGACAGAGGAAGACCCAGTACTTC. As protein: CASSRQRKTQYF. V is TRBV11-3 and J is TRBJ2-5, with D perhaps matching TRBD1 (5 bases). This CDR3 contains 12 residues. Trimming pared 5 bases from V and 6 bases from J, leaving 10 bases between. Germline loops: CDR1 SGHNT, CDR2 YENEEA.

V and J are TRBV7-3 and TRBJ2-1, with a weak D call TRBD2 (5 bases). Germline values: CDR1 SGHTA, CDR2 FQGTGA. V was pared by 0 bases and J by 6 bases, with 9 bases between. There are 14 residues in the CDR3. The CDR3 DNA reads TGTGCCAGCAGCTTAACGCCTAGCTTCAATGAGCAGTTCTTC. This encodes CASSLTPSFNEQFF.

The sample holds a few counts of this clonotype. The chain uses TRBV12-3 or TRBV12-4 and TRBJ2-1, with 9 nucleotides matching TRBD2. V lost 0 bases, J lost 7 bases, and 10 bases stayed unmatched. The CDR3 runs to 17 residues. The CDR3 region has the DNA TGTGCCAGCAGTTTAGCCCCACTAGCGGGCGGGGGTAATGAGCAGTTCTTC. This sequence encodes CASSLAPLAGGGNEQFF.

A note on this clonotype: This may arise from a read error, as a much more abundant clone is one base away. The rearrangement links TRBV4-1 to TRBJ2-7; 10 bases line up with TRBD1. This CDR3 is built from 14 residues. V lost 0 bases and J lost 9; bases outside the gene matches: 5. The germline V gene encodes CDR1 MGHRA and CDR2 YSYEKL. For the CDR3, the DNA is TGCGCCAGCAGCCAAGACGGGACAGGGGATGGGCAGTACTTC. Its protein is CASSQDGTGDGQYF.

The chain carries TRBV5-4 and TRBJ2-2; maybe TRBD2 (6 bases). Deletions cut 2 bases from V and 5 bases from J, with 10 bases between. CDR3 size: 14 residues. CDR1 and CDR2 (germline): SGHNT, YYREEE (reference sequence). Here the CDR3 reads CASSFGGGTGELFF. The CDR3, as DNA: TGTGCCAGCAGCTTCGGGGGTGGTACCGGGGAGCTGTTTTTT.

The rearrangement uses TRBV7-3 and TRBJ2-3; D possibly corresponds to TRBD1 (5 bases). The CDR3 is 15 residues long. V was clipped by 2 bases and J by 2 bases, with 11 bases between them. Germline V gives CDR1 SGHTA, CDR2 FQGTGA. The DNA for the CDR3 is TGTGCCAGCAGCTTAGATGGACAACTCACAGATACGCAGTATTTT. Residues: CASSLDGQLTDTQYF.

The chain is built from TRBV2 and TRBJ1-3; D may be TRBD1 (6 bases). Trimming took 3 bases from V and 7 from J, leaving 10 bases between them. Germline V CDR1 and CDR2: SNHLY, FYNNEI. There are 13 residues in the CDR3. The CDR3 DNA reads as TGTGCCAGCAGTGAGGGGACACCCAACACCATATATTTT. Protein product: CASSEGTPNTIYF.

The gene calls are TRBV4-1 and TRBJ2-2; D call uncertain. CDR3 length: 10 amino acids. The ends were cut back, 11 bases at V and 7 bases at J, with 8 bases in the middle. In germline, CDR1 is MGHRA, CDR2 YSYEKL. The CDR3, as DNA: TGCGCCCCACATGTCGGGGAGCTGTTTTTT. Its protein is CAPHVGELFF.

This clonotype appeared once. CDR3 in DNA: TGTGCCACCAGCGGAGGGGGACTAGCGAACTACGAGCAGTACTTC. This codes for CATSGGGLANYEQYF. This sequence joins TRBV15 and TRBJ2-5, with 10 nucleotides matching TRBD2. The J call is uncertain, as TRBJ2-7 better fits the DNA end. The CDR3 is made up of 15 amino acids. Germline V gene sequence: CDR1 LNHNV, CDR2 YYDKDF (reference sequence).

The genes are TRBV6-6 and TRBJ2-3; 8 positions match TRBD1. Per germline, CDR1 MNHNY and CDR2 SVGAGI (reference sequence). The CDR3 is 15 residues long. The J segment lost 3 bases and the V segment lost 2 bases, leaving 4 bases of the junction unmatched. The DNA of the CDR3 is TGTGCCAGCAGTTACCTTGGGACAGGAACAGATACGCAGTATTTT. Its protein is CASSYLGTGTDTQYF.

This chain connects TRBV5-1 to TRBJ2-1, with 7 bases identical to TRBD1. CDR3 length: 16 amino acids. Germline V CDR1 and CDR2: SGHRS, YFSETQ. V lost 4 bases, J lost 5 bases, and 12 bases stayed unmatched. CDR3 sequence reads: CASSVSGTALHNEQFF. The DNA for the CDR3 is TGCGCCAGCAGCGTTTCCGGGACAGCGCTTCACAATGAGCAGTTCTTC.

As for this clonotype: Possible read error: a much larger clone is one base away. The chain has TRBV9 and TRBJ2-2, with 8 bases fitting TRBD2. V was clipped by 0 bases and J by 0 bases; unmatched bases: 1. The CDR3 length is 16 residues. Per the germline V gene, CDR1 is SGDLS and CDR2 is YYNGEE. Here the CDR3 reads CASSVAGGPNTGELFF. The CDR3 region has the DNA TGTGCCAGCAGCGTAGCGGGAGGGCCGAACACCGGGGAGCTGTTTTTT.

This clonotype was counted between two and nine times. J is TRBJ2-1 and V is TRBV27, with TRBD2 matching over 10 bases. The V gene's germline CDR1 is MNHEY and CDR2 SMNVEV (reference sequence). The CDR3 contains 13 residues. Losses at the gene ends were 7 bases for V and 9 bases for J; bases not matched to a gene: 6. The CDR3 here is CASKLAGVGEQFF. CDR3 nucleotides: TGTGCCAGCAAGCTAGCGGGAGTTGGTGAGCAGTTCTTC.

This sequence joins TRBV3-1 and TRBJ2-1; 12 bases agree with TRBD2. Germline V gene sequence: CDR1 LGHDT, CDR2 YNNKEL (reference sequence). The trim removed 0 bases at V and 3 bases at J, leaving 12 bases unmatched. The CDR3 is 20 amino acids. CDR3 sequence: CASSQERSLAGGADYNEQFF. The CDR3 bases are TGTGCCAGCAGCCAAGAGCGGTCACTAGCGGGGGGTGCCGACTACAATGAGCAGTTCTTC.